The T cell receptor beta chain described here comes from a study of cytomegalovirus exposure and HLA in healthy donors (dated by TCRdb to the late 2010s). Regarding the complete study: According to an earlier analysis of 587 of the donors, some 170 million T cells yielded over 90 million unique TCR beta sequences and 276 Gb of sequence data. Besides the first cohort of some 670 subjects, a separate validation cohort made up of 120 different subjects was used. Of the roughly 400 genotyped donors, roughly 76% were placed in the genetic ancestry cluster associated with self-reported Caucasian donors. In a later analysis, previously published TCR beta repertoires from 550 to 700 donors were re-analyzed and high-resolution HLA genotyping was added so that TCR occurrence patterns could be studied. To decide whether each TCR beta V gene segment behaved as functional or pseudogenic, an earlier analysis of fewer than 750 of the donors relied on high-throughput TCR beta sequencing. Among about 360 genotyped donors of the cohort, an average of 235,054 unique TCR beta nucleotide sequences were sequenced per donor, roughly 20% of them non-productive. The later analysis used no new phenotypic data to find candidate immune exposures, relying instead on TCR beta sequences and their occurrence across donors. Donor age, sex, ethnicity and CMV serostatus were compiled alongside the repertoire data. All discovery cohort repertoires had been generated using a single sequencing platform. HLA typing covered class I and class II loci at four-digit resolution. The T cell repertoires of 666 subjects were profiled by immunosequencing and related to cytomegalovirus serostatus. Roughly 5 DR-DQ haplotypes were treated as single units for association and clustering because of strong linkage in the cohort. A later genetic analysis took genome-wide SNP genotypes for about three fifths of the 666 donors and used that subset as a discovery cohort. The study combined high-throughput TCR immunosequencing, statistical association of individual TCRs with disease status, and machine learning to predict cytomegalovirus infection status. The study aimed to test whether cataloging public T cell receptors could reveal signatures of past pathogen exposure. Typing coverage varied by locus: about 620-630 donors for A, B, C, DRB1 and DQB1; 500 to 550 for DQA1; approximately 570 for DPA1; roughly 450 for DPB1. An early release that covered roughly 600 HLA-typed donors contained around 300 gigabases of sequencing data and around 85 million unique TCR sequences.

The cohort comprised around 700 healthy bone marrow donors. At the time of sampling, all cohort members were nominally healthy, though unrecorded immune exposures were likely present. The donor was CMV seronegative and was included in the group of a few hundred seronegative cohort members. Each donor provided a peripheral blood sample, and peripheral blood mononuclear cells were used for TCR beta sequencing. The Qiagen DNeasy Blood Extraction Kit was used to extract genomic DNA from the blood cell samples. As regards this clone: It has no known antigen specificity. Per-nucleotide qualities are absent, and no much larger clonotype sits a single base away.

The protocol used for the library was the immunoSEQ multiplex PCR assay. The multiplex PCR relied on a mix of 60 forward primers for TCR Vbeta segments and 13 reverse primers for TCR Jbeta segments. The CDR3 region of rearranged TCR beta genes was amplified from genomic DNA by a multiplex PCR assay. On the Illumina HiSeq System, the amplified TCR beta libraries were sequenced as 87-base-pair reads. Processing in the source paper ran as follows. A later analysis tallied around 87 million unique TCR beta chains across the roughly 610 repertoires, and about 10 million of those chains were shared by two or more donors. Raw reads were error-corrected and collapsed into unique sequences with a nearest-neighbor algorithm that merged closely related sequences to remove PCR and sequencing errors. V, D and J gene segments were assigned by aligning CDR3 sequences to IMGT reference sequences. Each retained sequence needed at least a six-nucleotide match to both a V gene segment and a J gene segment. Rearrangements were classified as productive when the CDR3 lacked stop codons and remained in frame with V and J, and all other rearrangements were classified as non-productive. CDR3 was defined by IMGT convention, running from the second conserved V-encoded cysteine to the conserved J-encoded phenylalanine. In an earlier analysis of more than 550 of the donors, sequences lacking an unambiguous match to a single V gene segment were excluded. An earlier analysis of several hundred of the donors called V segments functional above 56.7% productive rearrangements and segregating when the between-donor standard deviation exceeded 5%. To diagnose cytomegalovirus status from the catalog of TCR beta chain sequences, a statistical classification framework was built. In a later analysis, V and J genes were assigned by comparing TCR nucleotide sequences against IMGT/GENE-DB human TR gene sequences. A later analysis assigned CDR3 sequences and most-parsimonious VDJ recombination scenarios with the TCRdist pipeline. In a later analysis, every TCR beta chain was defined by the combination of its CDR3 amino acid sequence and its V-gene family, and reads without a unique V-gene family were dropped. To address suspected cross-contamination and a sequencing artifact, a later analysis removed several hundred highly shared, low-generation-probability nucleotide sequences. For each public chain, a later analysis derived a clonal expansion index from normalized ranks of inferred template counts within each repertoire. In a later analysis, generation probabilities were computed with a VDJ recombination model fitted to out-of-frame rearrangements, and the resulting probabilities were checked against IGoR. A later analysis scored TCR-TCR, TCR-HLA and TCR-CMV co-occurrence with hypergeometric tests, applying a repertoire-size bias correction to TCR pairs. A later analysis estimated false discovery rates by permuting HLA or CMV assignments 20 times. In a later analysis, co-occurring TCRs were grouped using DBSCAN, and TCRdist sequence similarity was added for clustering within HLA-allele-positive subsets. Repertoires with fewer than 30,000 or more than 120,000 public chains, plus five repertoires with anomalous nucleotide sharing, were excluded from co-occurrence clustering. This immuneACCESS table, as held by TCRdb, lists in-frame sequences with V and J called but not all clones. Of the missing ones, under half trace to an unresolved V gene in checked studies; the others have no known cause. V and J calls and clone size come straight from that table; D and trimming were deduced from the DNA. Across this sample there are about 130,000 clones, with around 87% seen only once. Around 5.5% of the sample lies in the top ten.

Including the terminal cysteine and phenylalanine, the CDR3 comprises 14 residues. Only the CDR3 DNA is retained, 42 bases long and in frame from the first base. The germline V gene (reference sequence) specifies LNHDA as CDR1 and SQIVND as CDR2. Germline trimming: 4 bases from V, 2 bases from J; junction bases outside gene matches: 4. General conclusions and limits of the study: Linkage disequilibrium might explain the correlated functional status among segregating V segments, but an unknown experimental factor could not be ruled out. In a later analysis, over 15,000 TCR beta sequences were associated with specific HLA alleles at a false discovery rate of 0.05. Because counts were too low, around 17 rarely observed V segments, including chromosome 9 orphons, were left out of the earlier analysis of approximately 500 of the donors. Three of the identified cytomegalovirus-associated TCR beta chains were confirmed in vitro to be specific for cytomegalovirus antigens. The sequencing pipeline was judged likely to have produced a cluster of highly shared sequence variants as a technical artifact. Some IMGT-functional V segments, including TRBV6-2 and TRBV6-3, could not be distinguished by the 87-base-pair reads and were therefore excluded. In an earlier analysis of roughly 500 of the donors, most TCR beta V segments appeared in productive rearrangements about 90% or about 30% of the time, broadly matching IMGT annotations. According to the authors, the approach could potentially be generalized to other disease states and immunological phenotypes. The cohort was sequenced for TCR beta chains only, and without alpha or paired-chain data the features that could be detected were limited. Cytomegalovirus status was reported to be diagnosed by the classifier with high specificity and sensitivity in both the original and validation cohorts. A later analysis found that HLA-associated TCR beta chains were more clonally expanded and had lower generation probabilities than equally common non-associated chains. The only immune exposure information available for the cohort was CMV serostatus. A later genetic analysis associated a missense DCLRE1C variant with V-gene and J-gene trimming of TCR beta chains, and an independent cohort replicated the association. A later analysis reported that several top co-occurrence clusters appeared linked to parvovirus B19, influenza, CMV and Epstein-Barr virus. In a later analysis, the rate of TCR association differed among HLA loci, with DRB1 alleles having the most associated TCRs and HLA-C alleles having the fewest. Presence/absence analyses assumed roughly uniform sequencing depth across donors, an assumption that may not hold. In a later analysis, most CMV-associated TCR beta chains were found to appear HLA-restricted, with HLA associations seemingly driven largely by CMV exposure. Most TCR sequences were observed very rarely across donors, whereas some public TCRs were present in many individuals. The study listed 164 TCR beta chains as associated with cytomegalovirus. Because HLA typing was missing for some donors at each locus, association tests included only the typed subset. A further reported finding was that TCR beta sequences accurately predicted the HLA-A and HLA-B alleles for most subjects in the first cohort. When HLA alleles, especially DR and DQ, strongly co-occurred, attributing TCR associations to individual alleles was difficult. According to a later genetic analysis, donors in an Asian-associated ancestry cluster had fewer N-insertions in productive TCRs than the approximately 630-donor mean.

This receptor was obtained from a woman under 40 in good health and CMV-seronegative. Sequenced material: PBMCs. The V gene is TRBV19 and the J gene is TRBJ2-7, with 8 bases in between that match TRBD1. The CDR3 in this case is CASSSGTGPYEQYF. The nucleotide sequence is TGTGCCAGTAGTAGTGGGACAGGCCCCTACGAGCAGTACTTC.